This T cell receptor (beta chain) is from a study of regulatory T cells in long-lasting Graves disease. As concerns this clonotype: Antigen: not known.

Time point: newly diagnosed GD, antithyroid drugs for less than 3 months. PBMC-derived RNA was used for the TCR library. Patients came from an endocrinology department in Xi'an, China. A peripheral blood sample, 8.5 to 9 milliliters in volume, was drawn into EDTA tubes. Study-wide points: New patients shared 950 to 1,000 public clonotypes, fewer than the approximately 2,500 shared by persistent patients.

Per the germline V gene, CDR1 is SGHDN and CDR2 is FVKESK. J was trimmed by 3 bases and V by 6 bases; bases with no gene match: 11. CDR3 length equals 18 residues. Libraries of TCR beta came from iRepertoire HTBI primers plus Arm-PCR of CDR3 regions. TCRdb re-called the multiplex PCR reads through MiXCR, storing one row per CDR3 protein. The sample has about 440,000 distinct CDR3 sequences, around 15% seen once. These records were also assigned to another study, of T cells in Graves' hyperthyroidism and ophthalmopathy. As that report states: Newly diagnosed hyperthyroidism patients aged 18 to 65 years had disease lasting under 2 months.

The sample consisted of peripheral blood mononuclear cells (PBMCs), taken at new diagnosis, from a patient treated with antithyroid drugs. The chain combines TRBV14 with TRBJ2-6; 10 bases agree with TRBD1. The clonotype originates from a young woman with Graves disease. As DNA, the CDR3 is TGTGCCAGCAGTCTAAGGCCGGGACAGGGGTTTGGGGCCAACGTCCTGACTTTC. Translation gives CASSLRPGQGFGANVLTF.